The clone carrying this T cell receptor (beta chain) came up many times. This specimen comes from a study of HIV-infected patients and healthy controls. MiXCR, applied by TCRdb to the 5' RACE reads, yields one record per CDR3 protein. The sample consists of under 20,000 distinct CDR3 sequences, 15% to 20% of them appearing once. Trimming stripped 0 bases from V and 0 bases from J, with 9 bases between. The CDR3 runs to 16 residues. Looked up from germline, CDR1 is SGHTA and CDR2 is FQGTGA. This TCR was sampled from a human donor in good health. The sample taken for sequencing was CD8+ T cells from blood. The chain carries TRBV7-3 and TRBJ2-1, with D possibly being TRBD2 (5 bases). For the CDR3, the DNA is TGTGCCAGCAGCTTAACCCCACTAGTCTCCTACAATGAGCAGTTCTTC. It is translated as CASSLTPLVSYNEQFF.